The next 25 T cell receptor beta chains were all read from a single sample in a study of T-cell memory formation after mild COVID-19. From the 5' RACE reads, TCRdb called clonotypes with MiXCR, one entry per CDR3 protein. The sample has around 130,000 distinct CDR3 sequences, less than 6.5% seen once; the top ten hold 2% to 2.5%. What was sequenced was PBMCs or a T cell subset sorted from them (not recorded which). Receptors originate from an adult woman who had mild COVID-19 (a few samples of this study predate the infection). Cell type and time point are not known.

This clonotype was detected many times. V gene TRBV5-1 combines with J gene TRBJ2-6; D gene unclear. CDR1 and CDR2 (germline): SGHRS, YFSETQ. V dropped 0 bases and J dropped 4 bases, with 5 bases sitting between them. The CDR3 runs 14 residues. Here the CDR3 DNA reads TGCGCCAGCAGCTTGGAATCGGGGGCCAACGTCCTGACTTTC. This sequence encodes CASSLESGANVLTF.

At least ten counts were recorded for this clonotype. The chain is built from TRBV7-2 and TRBJ1-2; D gene ambiguous. Germline CDR1 is SGHTA and CDR2 is FQGNSA. V was cut by 6 bases and J by 4 bases, with 9 bases left in between. The CDR3 is 12 residues long. CDR3 in amino acids: CASSKGSYGYTF. DNA of the CDR3: TGTGCCAGCAGTAAAGGGAGCTATGGCTACACCTTC. The whole variable domain, remainder taken from reference TRBV7-2 and TRBJ1-2, is GAGVSQSPSNKVTEKGKDVELRCDPISGHTALYWYRQSLGQGLEFLIYFQGNSAPDKSGLPSDRFSAERTGGSVSTLTIQRTQQEDSAVYLCASSKGSYGYTFGSGTRLTVV.

This clonotype was detected ten times or more. V usage is TRBV28 and J usage is TRBJ2-7; either TRBD1 or TRBD2 may fit D (5 bases each). CDR1 and CDR2 (germline): MDHEN, SYDVKM. Trimming removed 7 bases at V and 5 bases at J, with 12 bases between. CDR3 size: 12 residues. This chain's CDR3 is CASTRRDHEQYF. CDR3 nucleotides: TGTGCCAGCACCCGCAGGGACCACGAGCAGTACTTC. The full variable domain, completed using reference TRBV28 and TRBJ2-7, is DVKVTQSSRYLVKRTGEKVFLECVQDMDHENMFWYRQDPGLGLRLIYFSYDVKMKEKGDIPEGYSVSREKKERFSLILESASTNQTSMYLCASTRRDHEQYFGPGTRLTVT.

The chain carries TRBV7-2 and TRBJ2-3; TRBD1 might be the D (6 bases). CDR1 is SGHTA and CDR2 is FQGNSA in the germline V gene. Deletions cut 4 bases from V and 2 bases from J, with 10 bases between. This CDR3 spans 14 amino acids. The CDR3 bases are TGTGCCAGCAGCTCCTGGGACAACACAGATACGCAGTATTTT. As protein: CASSSWDNTDTQYF.

This clonotype was observed a handful of times. The chain recombines TRBV20-1 with TRBJ1-2; 7 nucleotides match TRBD1. The CDR3 is made up of 13 amino acids. Unmatched junction bases numbered 12, after V lost 6 bases and J lost 8 bases. Germline values: CDR1 DFQATT, CDR2 SNEGSKA (reference sequence). CDR3 nucleotide sequence: TGCAGTGCCAGCAGACAGGGCGCGATGGGCTACACCTTC. It codes for CSASRQGAMGYTF.

A remark on this clonotype: One junction end disagrees with the germline gene, perhaps due to a read error. The chain employs TRBV7-7 and TRBJ2-3; D gene uncertain. The germline V gene encodes CDR1 SSHAT and CDR2 FNYEAQ (reference sequence). This CDR3 region has 14 residues. CDR3 loop: CASSRGVAADTQYF. The CDR3 DNA is TGTGCTAGCAGCCGTGGAGTAGCCGCGGATACGCAGTATTTT.

This clonotype was observed a few times. The rearrangement links TRBV5-1 to TRBJ1-1; no reliable D call. Deletions cut 4 bases from V and 0 bases from J, with 7 bases between. The CDR3 sequence is 13 residues long. CDR1 SGHRS and CDR2 YFSETQ come from the germline V gene. As DNA, the CDR3 is TGCGCCAGCAGCGACACGATGAACACTGAAGCTTTCTTT. Translation: CASSDTMNTEAFF.

This rearrangement joins TRBV11-2 to TRBJ1-1; no firm D call. The length of the CDR3 is 14 residues. V dropped 5 bases and J dropped 4 bases, with 14 bases sitting between them. The V gene's germline CDR1 is SGHAT and CDR2 FQNNGV. CDR3 in amino acids: CASSSVGFGTEAFF. The CDR3 DNA reads TGTGCCAGCAGCAGCGTTGGTTTCGGCACTGAAGCTTTCTTT.

V and J are TRBV20-1 and TRBJ2-7, with TRBD2 as a possible D gene (6 bases). The germline V and J ends were trimmed by 6 bases and 4 bases, with 16 bases remaining between them. This CDR3 contains 13 residues. The V gene's germline CDR1 is DFQATT and CDR2 SNEGSKA (reference sequence). The CDR3 here is CSAPGLGRYEQYF. The CDR3 DNA reads TGCAGTGCCCCGGGACTGGGGCGGTACGAGCAGTACTTC.

V gene TRBV2 combines with J gene TRBJ1-2, with 7 positions matching TRBD1. The V gene's germline CDR1 is SNHLY and CDR2 FYNNEI. The CDR3 spans 16 residues. Unmatched junction bases numbered 15, after V lost 6 bases and J lost 5 bases. The CDR3 sequence: CASRGAVAGGGYGYTF. CDR3 bases: TGTGCCAGCAGGGGAGCGGTAGCAGGGGGTGGTTATGGCTACACCTTC.

This clonotype was detected ten times or more. J is TRBJ2-1 and V is TRBV5-1; 11 bases map to TRBD1. Germline-derived CDR1 and CDR2 are SGHRS and YFSETQ. V was clipped by 2 bases and J by 9 bases; unmatched bases: 7. This CDR3 spans 15 amino acids. CDR3 amino acids: CASSFAGTGGVEQFF. The CDR3 bases are TGCGCCAGCAGCTTCGCCGGGACAGGGGGAGTTGAGCAGTTCTTC.

This clonotype has just a few counts. The rearrangement joins TRBV3-1 to TRBJ2-7; D is possibly TRBD2 (6 bases). V lost 3 bases and J lost 3, with 18 bases in between. The CDR3 runs to 16 residues. Germline CDR1 reads LGHDT; CDR2 reads YNNKEL (reference sequence). Written as DNA, the CDR3 is TGTGCCAGCAGCCACTGGCGGGGTATTGAAGGCTACGAGCAGTACTTC. It codes for CASSHWRGIEGYEQYF.

A remark on this clonotype: A read error may be the cause here, since a much bigger clone is one base away. The CDR3 region is CASTQGGRVTQYF. In DNA, the CDR3 is TGTGCCAGCACCCAAGGGGGTCGAGTGACCCAGTACTTC. V usage is TRBV6-2 or TRBV6-3 and J usage is TRBJ2-5, with a tentative D call TRBD1 (6 bases). The V gene lost 7 bases and the J gene lost 7 bases, with 16 bases spanning the gap. The CDR3 has 13 amino acids. In germline, CDR1 is MNHEY, CDR2 SVGEGT.

The chain recombines TRBV5-1 with TRBJ2-7; 7 nucleotides align to TRBD2. There are 14 residues in the CDR3. Trimming removed 0 bases from V and 5 bases from J; junction bases left unmatched: 5. Germline V gives CDR1 SGHRS, CDR2 YFSETQ. The CDR3 region has the DNA TGCGCCAGCAGCTTGGCTGGGGGGGACCACGAGCAGTACTTC. It translates to CASSLAGGDHEQYF.

Ten or more counts support this clonotype. The CDR3 DNA follows: TGTGCCTGGACCCCAGGGGGCTATGGCTACACCTTC. This sequence encodes CAWTPGGYGYTF. The gene calls are TRBV30 and TRBJ1-2, with 7 positions matching TRBD1. Trimming cost V 4 bases and J 4 bases; bases outside gene matches: 3. The CDR3 length is 12 residues. Germline V CDR1 and CDR2: GTSNPN, SVGIG (reference sequence).

This clonotype was picked up a small number of times. The chain has TRBV25-1 and TRBJ2-7, with D unresolved. V shed 6 bases and J shed 5 bases, with 8 bases lying between them. The CDR3 length is 11 residues. Germline V lookup: CDR1 MGHDK, CDR2 SYGVNS. CDR3 protein: CASSQIHEQYF. CDR3 sequence (DNA): TGTGCCAGCAGCCAAATCCACGAGCAGTACTTC.

This clonotype appeared many times. This rearrangement joins TRBV29-1 to TRBJ1-3; unclear D gene. The germline V and J ends were trimmed by 6 bases and 0 bases, with 15 bases remaining between them. The germline CDR1 and CDR2 sequences are SQVTM and ANQGSEA. This CDR3 region has 15 residues. The CDR3 sequence: CSVRERVSSGNTIYF. CDR3 in DNA: TGCAGCGTCCGAGAAAGGGTGAGCTCTGGAAACACCATATATTTT.

This chain joins TRBV12-3 or TRBV12-4 and TRBJ2-1, with TRBD2 matching over 7 bases. V trimming: 7 bases; J trimming: 12 bases; junction bases outside the gene matches: 9. The CDR3 sequence is 12 residues long. CDR3 sequence reads: CASKGFSGGQFF. CDR3 coding DNA: TGTGCCAGCAAGGGGTTCTCGGGGGGGCAGTTCTTC.

At least ten counts were recorded for this clonotype. This chain uses TRBV7-2 with TRBJ2-5; TRBD2 matches at 7 bases. Losses at the gene ends were 4 bases for V and 5 bases for J; bases not matched to a gene: 7. Germline-derived CDR1 and CDR2 are SGHTA and FQGNSA. The CDR3 length is 14 residues. CDR3 amino acids: CASSSAGRRETQYF. The CDR3 nucleotides read TGTGCCAGCAGCTCAGCGGGGAGGAGGGAGACCCAGTACTTC. Looking up the rest from reference TRBV7-2 and TRBJ2-5 gives the full variable domain: GAGVSQSPSNKVTEKGKDVELRCDPISGHTALYWYRQSLGQGLEFLIYFQGNSAPDKSGLPSDRFSAERTGGSVSTLTIQRTQQEDSAVYLCASSSAGRRETQYFGPGTRLLVL.

This clonotype was picked up many times. The V gene is TRBV5-4, the J gene TRBJ2-1, with D perhaps matching TRBD2 (5 bases). Trimming left V 7 bases short and J 7 bases short, with 18 bases between. CDR1 SGHNT and CDR2 YYREEE come from the germline V gene (reference sequence). The length of the CDR3 is 14 residues. The CDR3 nucleotides are TGTGCCAGCGGGCCCTATGAGGGCCTGAATGAGCAGTTCTTC. It codes for CASGPYEGLNEQFF.

This clonotype has just a few counts. V usage is TRBV30 and J usage is TRBJ1-1; D remains ambiguous. Germline CDR1 and CDR2: GTSNPN and SVGIG (reference sequence). Trimming removed 0 bases at V and 3 bases at J, with 11 bases between. CDR3 size: 14 residues. CDR3 coding DNA: TGTGCCTGGAGTGTAGGCACCCGAGACACTGAAGCTTTCTTT. Its translation is CAWSVGTRDTEAFF.

This clonotype was seen a few times. This chain connects TRBV7-3 to TRBJ1-2, with 11 bases lining up with TRBD1. The length of the CDR3 is 15 residues. Germline V gene lookup returns CDR1 SGHTA and CDR2 FQGTGA. V was pared by 5 bases and J by 4 bases, with 6 bases of the junction left unmatched. CDR3 loop: CASSPGDRGGYGYTF. The CDR3 coding sequence is TGTGCCAGCAGCCCGGGGGACAGGGGGGGCTATGGCTACACCTTC.

There are many counts of this clonotype. The chain is built from TRBV3-1 and TRBJ1-2; D may be TRBD1 (6 bases). Trimming took 0 bases from V and 4 from J, leaving 9 bases between them. Germline V gives CDR1 LGHDT, CDR2 YNNKEL (reference sequence). This CDR3 is built from 14 residues. CDR3 amino acids: CASSQDRGGYGYTF. The CDR3 DNA is TGTGCCAGCAGCCAAGACAGGGGAGGCTATGGCTACACCTTC.

This clonotype occurred many times. This sequence joins TRBV4-1 and TRBJ2-3; unclear D gene. In germline, CDR1 is MGHRA, CDR2 YSYEKL. Trimming cost V 3 bases and J 0 bases, with 7 bases left between them. The CDR3 consists of 14 residues. The DNA for the CDR3 is TGCGCCAGCAGCCAGCCGTCTAGCACAGATACGCAGTATTTT. Amino acid sequence: CASSQPSSTDTQYF.

The sample holds many counts of this clonotype. This chain uses TRBV20-1 with TRBJ2-3; TRBD2 matches 11 bases. The CDR3 totals 17 residues. Trimming removed 1 base from V and 2 bases from J; junction bases left unmatched: 8. Germline V CDR1 and CDR2: DFQATT, SNEGSKA (reference sequence). DNA of the CDR3: TGCAGTGCTAGAGCGGGGAGACTAGCGGGAAACACAGATACGCAGTATTTT. Amino acid sequence: CSARAGRLAGNTDTQYF.